These 17 T cell receptor beta chains share one sample of origin, sequenced in a study of control samples from healthy donors and cancer patients. Some clones are missing from TCRdb's copy, which holds only in-frame ones; the method was immunoSEQ multiplex PCR. The data show 65,000 to 85,000 clones, approximately 88% seen once. Sequencing was done on a sample of PBMCs. The receptors were sampled from a woman aged 45-65 years with colorectal cancer.

The chain carries TRBV27 and TRBJ2-6; D is uncertain. Per germline, CDR1 MNHEY and CDR2 SMNVEV (reference sequence). Trimming left V 3 bases short and J 3 bases short, with 3 bases between. The CDR3 is 13 residues long. The CDR3 DNA follows: TGTGCCAGCAGTTTTAATGGGGCCAACGTCCTGACTTTC. This encodes CASSFNGANVLTF.

This chain connects TRBV6-4 to TRBJ2-1, with 9 bases matching TRBD2. After removal of 9 bases from V and 0 bases from J, the junction contained 6 bases not matched to a gene. The CDR3 length is 15 residues. In germline, CDR1 is MRHNA, CDR2 SNTAGT. The CDR3 DNA reads as TGTGCCAGTACTAGCGGGCGCAGCTCCTACAATGAGCAGTTCTTC. Protein: CASTSGRSSYNEQFF.

This chain uses TRBV5-8 with TRBJ2-5; D gene ambiguous. Trimming took off 2 bases at V and 6 bases at J, with 5 bases between the two ends. The CDR3 runs to 11 residues. Germline CDR1 is SGHTS and CDR2 is YDEGEE. In nucleotides, the CDR3 is TGTGCCAGCAGCTTTAAGAAGACCCAGTACTTC. The encoded protein is CASSFKKTQYF. The full variable domain, in which reference TRBV5-8 and TRBJ2-5 provide the parts outside the CDR3, is EAGVTQSPTHLIKTRGQQATLRCSPISGHTSVYWYQQALGLGLQFLLWYDEGEERNRGNFPPRFSGRQFPNYSSELNVNALELEDSALYLCASSFKKTQYFGPGTRLLVL.

The V and J genes are TRBV19 and TRBJ2-2, with TRBD2 matching 8 bases. The V gene's germline CDR1 is LNHDA and CDR2 SQIVND (reference sequence). The CDR3 totals 14 residues. The V and J ends lost 7 bases and 0 bases, in that order; junction bases with no gene match: 1. The CDR3, as DNA: TGTGCCAGTATGCGGGGGGCGAACACCGGGGAGCTGTTTTTT. This encodes CASMRGANTGELFF.

This clone was found once. The gene calls are TRBV6-2 or TRBV6-3 and TRBJ1-2; a possible D gene is TRBD1 (6 bases). This CDR3 region has 12 residues. Trimming shortened V by 2 bases and J by 7 bases, and 8 bases separated the two germline ends. In germline, CDR1 is MNHEY, CDR2 SVGEGT. The CDR3 sequence is CASSYAQGGYTF. In nucleotides, the CDR3 is TGTGCCAGCAGTTACGCACAGGGTGGCTACACCTTC.

The chain links TRBV3-1 (or the pseudogene TRBV3-2) to TRBJ1-2; 11 bases line up with TRBD1. Germline V lookup: CDR1 LGHDT, CDR2 YNNKEL (reference sequence). The CDR3 runs to 14 residues. Trimming at V came to 6 bases and at J to 7 bases, leaving 7 bases not matched to a gene. The CDR3 is CASSRGQGESGYTF. DNA for the CDR3: TGTGCCAGCAGTCGGGGACAGGGGGAGAGTGGCTACACCTTC.

J is TRBJ1-2 and V is TRBV19, with D possibly being TRBD1 (5 bases). The CDR3 runs to 13 residues. Germline V lookup: CDR1 LNHDA, CDR2 SQIVND (reference sequence). With 5 bases removed from V and 6 bases from J, the gap between germline ends came to 13 bases. The CDR3 region has the DNA TGTGCCAGTAGTTTACCAGGGCGGGATGGCTACACCTTC. It codes for CASSLPGRDGYTF.

The chain employs TRBV19 and TRBJ2-3; possibly TRBD1 for D (6 bases). Trimming removed 8 bases from V and 2 bases from J, with 14 bases in between. Germline CDR1 is LNHDA and CDR2 is SQIVND (reference sequence). CDR3 length: 14 amino acids. The CDR3 sequence: CASRMAGDTDTQYF. The CDR3 DNA is TGTGCCAGTCGGATGGCAGGGGACACAGATACGCAGTATTTT.

The J gene is TRBJ2-1, the V gene TRBV6-2 or TRBV6-3; maybe TRBD2 (6 bases). Germline V gene sequence: CDR1 MNHEY, CDR2 SVGEGT. V was cut by 4 bases and J by 4 bases, with 11 bases left in between. The CDR3 extends over 14 amino acids. Here the CDR3 DNA reads TGTGCCAGCAGTTCGTTCGGGGGTTACAATGAGCAGTTCTTC. This sequence encodes CASSSFGGYNEQFF.

Details on this clone: Distinct nucleotide sequences in the sample also encode this CDR3. V usage is TRBV3-1 (or the pseudogene TRBV3-2) and J usage is TRBJ1-5; TRBD1 matches 9 bases. The germline V gene has CDR1 LGHDT and CDR2 YNNKEL (reference sequence). CDR3 length: 14 residues. V shed 6 bases and J 6 bases; nucleotides not matched to a gene: 6. For the CDR3, the DNA is TGTGCCAGCAGTAAACAGGGGGCGGGTCAGCCCCAGCATTTT. Amino acids: CASSKQGAGQPQHF.

The chain couples TRBV18 to TRBJ2-2; 7 bases map to TRBD1. The J segment lost 5 bases and the V segment lost 3 bases, leaving 6 bases of the junction unmatched. The CDR3 consists of 15 residues. Germline CDR1 is KGHSH and CDR2 is LQKENI. The CDR3 protein is CASSPGTAATGELFF. The CDR3 region has the DNA TGTGCCAGCTCACCCGGGACAGCGGCAACCGGGGAGCTGTTTTTT.

V is TRBV7-2 and J is TRBJ2-2; perhaps TRBD1 as D (5 bases). CDR1 is SGHTA and CDR2 is FQGNSA in the germline V gene. The CDR3 contains 16 residues. V lost 6 bases to trimming and J lost 4 bases, with 18 bases between them. The chain's CDR3 is CASRQASLSGTGELFF. The CDR3 bases are TGTGCCAGCAGACAGGCGTCCCTTTCGGGCACCGGGGAGCTGTTTTTT.

The genes are TRBV6-5 and TRBJ1-2, with D possibly matching TRBD1 (6 bases). V was shortened by 4 bases and J by 8 bases, with 17 bases between the two germline ends. Germline-derived CDR1 and CDR2 are MNHEY and SVGAGI. The CDR3 loop spans 14 amino acids. In nucleotides, the CDR3 is TGTGCCAGCAGTTCTACCTCGACAGGAGGAGGCTACACCTTC. It is translated as CASSSTSTGGGYTF.

The V and J genes are TRBV7-2 and TRBJ1-3; a possible D gene is TRBD1 (5 bases). Trimming stripped 1 base from V and 0 bases from J, with 7 bases between. Per germline, CDR1 SGHTA and CDR2 FQGNSA. The length of the CDR3 is 15 residues. CDR3 protein: CASSLVDTSGNTIYF. In nucleotides, the CDR3 is TGTGCCAGCAGCTTAGTGGACACCTCTGGAAACACCATATATTTT. The full variable domain, its missing parts supplied by reference TRBV7-2 and TRBJ1-3, is GAGVSQSPSNKVTEKGKDVELRCDPISGHTALYWYRQSLGQGLEFLIYFQGNSAPDKSGLPSDRFSAERTGGSVSTLTIQRTQQEDSAVYLCASSLVDTSGNTIYFGEGSWLTVV.

This chain connects TRBV19 to TRBJ1-2, with unresolved D. Trimming removed 5 bases at V and 8 bases at J, with 9 bases between. The CDR3 extends over 11 amino acids. Looked up from germline, CDR1 is LNHDA and CDR2 is SQIVND (reference sequence). CDR3 in DNA: TGTGCCAGTAGTGGCGTGGGGGGCTACACCTTC. This sequence encodes CASSGVGGYTF.

The chain employs TRBV5-5 and TRBJ1-5; a weak D match, TRBD1 (5 bases). Trimming removed 2 bases from V and 6 bases from J, with 15 bases in between. Germline V gene sequence: CDR1 SGHKS, CDR2 YYEKEE (reference sequence). There are 15 residues in the CDR3. CDR3 region: CASSLGVREGQPQHF. The DNA for the CDR3 is TGTGCCAGCAGCTTAGGGGTGAGGGAAGGTCAGCCCCAGCATTTT.

The gene calls are TRBV15 and TRBJ1-2; no firm D call. The CDR3 length is 14 residues. Germline V gene lookup returns CDR1 LNHNV and CDR2 YYDKDF (reference sequence). V was cut by 3 bases and J by 4 bases, with 12 bases left in between. This chain's CDR3 is CATSREKLLYGYTF. CDR3 DNA: TGTGCCACCAGCAGGGAGAAACTGCTCTATGGCTACACCTTC.